This T cell receptor (beta chain) came from a study of Graves' ophthalmopathy and Graves' hyperthyroidism (dated by TCRdb to 2017 to 2018). Background for the entire study: Hyperthyroidism was defined as stable when no progression to ophthalmopathy occurred within 18 months of follow-up. The study used signatures of the TCR beta repertoire to tell Graves' ophthalmopathy apart from Graves' hyperthyroidism and to predict which patients would progress to ophthalmopathy. In total, 120 to 150 blood samples were TCR-sequenced: around 42 ophthalmopathy, some 75 hyperthyroidism and approximately 17 hyperthyroidism-to-ophthalmopathy patients. To explore V-J signatures that separate ophthalmopathy from hyperthyroidism, a discovery set of about a hundred patients was enrolled, consisting of approximately 45 with ophthalmopathy and around 60 with stable hyperthyroidism. For independent validation, a separate cohort was made up of some 19 hyperthyroidism patients plus 17 patients who later progressed from hyperthyroidism to ophthalmopathy. In over five hyperthyroidism patients, T-cell repertoires of thyroid tissue and blood were compared. After sampling, hyperthyroidism patients received methimazole starting at 30 mg daily, and ophthalmopathy patients received high-dose intravenous methylprednisolone.

CDR1 is given as SGHVS and CDR2 as FNYEAQ, both from the germline V gene. From the cysteine through the phenylalanine, the CDR3 covers 16 amino acids. This entry keeps only the CDR3 DNA: 48 bases, framed from base 1. Results and caveats for the whole study, not just this receptor: In cross-validation, the 13-signature model distinguished ophthalmopathy from stable hyperthyroidism with less than 90% sensitivity and 81% to 82% specificity, while in the test set the corresponding values were about 80% and 75%. No statistical method was used to predetermine the sample size, and group allocation was not hidden from the investigators. Most expanded thyroid clonotypes with a frequency above 0.001 also appeared in blood, which suggests that blood repertoires may reflect the immune response in the thyroid. In validation, the model predicted ophthalmopathy progression with less than 71% sensitivity and 72.22% specificity; 12 predicted patients were CT-confirmed with GO in a median of about 7.1 months.

About this clonotype: No antigen is known for it. A read error may be the cause here, since a much bigger clone is one base away.

For repertoire sequencing, the TCR beta CDR3 regions were amplified from RNA transcripts. The first round of RT-PCR was done with HTBI primers and the Qiagen OneStep RT-PCR kit, and was followed by a second round of multiplex PCR, then size selection and purification. Libraries were sequenced on an Illumina HiSeq2000 using paired-end 100 bp reads. The published analysis was carried out like this. Reads were processed with SOAPnuke, discarding reads with adapters, uncalled bases, mean Phred below 15, or no exact constant-primer or identifier match. COPE v1.2.5 was used to merge high-quality paired reads. Each unique nucleotide sequence was defined as a clonotype, and clonotypes were aligned to IMGT TRB V, D and J references with MiTCR v1.1. Analysis was restricted to V-J combinations with a frequency above 0.0001, which covered about 99% of repertoires. A TCR clonal expansion and chaos score per V-J combination was defined as the ratio of F50 clonal expansion to chaos observed in the TCRdist matrix. Welch's t-statistics and random forest were used to narrow the features down to around 13 V-J combinations, which were then fed into a naive Bayes classifier. Thyroid-blood repertoire similarity was quantified with the Morisita-Horn index. TCRdb ran its own pipeline on the public reads, namely fastp trimming at Q25 and MiXCR clone calling, and kept in-frame beta chains. A single entry per CDR3 protein holds the most common genes and DNA from its merged rows. The V and J calls reflect TCRdb's pipeline rather than the authors' work. For this sample there are around 590,000 distinct CDR3 sequences; roughly 40% appear just once. About 4% of the sample rests with the top ten.

Hyperthyroidism patients were newly diagnosed, were aged 18 to 65 years, and had a disease duration under 2 months. Patients with other autoimmune diseases, uncontrolled infections, pregnancy or lactation were excluded from the study. Clinical symptoms, serum thyroxine, TRAb, thyroid ultrasound and orbital computed tomography formed the basis of the diagnosis. Total RNA was extracted using Trizol reagent, and RNA quality was checked on an Agilent 2100 Bioanalyzer. The receptor comes from an adult man with Graves' hyperthyroidism. Rearrangement joined TRBV7-6 to TRBJ2-7, and the D gene may be TRBD2, 6 bases matching. Specimen: peripheral blood or thyroid tissue (not recorded which). The CDR3 region reads CASSPGRQGSLYERYF. In nucleotides, the sequence is TGTGCCAGCAGTCCAGGGAGGCAGGGCTCCCTCTACGAGCGGTACTTC.